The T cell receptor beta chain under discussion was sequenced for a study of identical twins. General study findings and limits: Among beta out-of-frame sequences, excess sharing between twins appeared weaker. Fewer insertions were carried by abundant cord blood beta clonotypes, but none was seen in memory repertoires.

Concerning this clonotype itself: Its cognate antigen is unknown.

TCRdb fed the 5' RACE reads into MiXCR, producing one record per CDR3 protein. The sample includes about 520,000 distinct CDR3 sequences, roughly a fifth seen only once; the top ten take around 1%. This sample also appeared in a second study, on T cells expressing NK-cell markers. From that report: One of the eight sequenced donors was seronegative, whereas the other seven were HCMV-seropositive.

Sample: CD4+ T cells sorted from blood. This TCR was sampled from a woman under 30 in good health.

For the CDR3, the DNA is TGCAGCGTTGCCCCGAACACTGAAGCTTTCTTT. Translating it yields CSVAPNTEAFF. The genes are TRBV29-1 and TRBJ1-1; D is unclear. In germline, CDR1 is SQVTM, CDR2 ANQGSEA. The CDR3 contains 11 residues. The V and J ends lost 4 bases and 1 base respectively, with 4 bases between them.